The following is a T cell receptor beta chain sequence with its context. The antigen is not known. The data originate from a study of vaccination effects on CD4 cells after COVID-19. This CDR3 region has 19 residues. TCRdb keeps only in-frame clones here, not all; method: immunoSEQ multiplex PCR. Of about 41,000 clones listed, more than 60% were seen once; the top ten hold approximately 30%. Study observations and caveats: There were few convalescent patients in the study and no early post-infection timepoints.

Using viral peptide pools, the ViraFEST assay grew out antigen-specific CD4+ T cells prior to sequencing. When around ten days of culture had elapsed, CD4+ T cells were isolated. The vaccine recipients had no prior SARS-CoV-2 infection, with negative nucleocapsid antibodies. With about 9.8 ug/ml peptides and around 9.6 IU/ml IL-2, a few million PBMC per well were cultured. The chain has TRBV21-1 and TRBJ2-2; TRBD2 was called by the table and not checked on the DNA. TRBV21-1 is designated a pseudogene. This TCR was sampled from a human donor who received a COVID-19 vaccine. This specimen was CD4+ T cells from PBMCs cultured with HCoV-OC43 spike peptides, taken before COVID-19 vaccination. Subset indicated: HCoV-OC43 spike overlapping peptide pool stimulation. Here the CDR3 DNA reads TGTGCCAGCAGCGAAAGACTAGCGGGAGGGCCCGGGAACACCGGGGAGCTGTTTTTT. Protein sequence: CASSERLAGGPGNTGELFF.